The clone carrying this T cell receptor beta chain turned up a few times. Its antigen is unidentified. Donors counted as nominally healthy when sampled, yet unrecorded immune exposures were likely. These data come from a study of cytomegalovirus exposure and HLA in healthy donors. General study results and limits: As a later analysis revealed, the rate of TCR association differed by HLA locus, with DRB1 most and HLA-C fewest. One variant, a missense change in DCLRE1C, was linked in a later analysis to TCR beta V- and J-gene trimming.

Primers included in the PCR were 60 Vbeta and 13 Jbeta primers. As processed by the authors: Some 11 million shared chains were among the about 80 million unique TCR beta chains that a later analysis counted. The repertoire was sequenced with immunoSEQ multiplex PCR; TCRdb's copy has only in-frame clones and lacks some. The V and J calls and clone size come from that table; D and trimming were worked out from the DNA. Of 160,000 or so clones in the sample, 65% to 75% were seen once. Trimming cost V 1 base and J 5 bases, with 14 bases left between them. Germline loops: CDR1 MGHRA, CDR2 YSYEKL. The CDR3 has 15 residues.

This TCR came from a human donor in good health. V gene TRBV4-1 combines with J gene TRBJ1-2; the D is unclear. Sample: PBMCs. The CDR3 DNA sequence: TGCGCCAGCAGCCAAGTCCGGGGAATGGGTTATGGCTACACCTTC. It codes for CASSQVRGMGYGYTF.